These T cell receptor beta chains were read from a single sample in a study of blood T cell repertoires in COVID-19. Profiling relied on immunoSEQ multiplex PCR, and the TCRdb table lists in-frame clones only, not all of them. The profile covers tens of thousands of clones, with about 84% appearing a single time and around 27% taken by the ten largest. The sequenced material came from peripheral blood. These receptors were collected from a man older than 75 with active or convalescent COVID-19. CDR3s include the opening cysteine and the closing phenylalanine or tryptophan. A D gene is named only where the DNA matches it firmly. Clone size appears in some rows only: once, few, many, or a class for an expanded clone.

V gene: TRBV27; clone size: few; D gene: -; J gene: TRBJ1-4; CDR3 DNA: TGTGCCAGCAGTTTACTTTGGGGGGATGCTAATGAAAAACTGTTTTTT; CDR3 protein: CASSLLWGDANEKLFF
V gene: TRBV3-1/TRBV3-2; clone size: once; D gene: -; J gene: TRBJ1-5; CDR3 DNA: TGTGCCAGCAGCCAAGAGGGTCGGGGGGCCTATCAGCCCCAGCATTTT; CDR3 protein: CASSQEGRGAYQPQHF
V gene: TRBV28; clone size: -; D gene: TRBD1; J gene: TRBJ2-2; CDR3 DNA: TGTGCCAGCAGAGTAACGGGCAGGGGGCGAGTCGGGGAGCTGTTTTTT; CDR3 protein: CASRVTGRGRVGELFF
V gene: TRBV5-4; clone size: -; D gene: -; J gene: TRBJ1-2; CDR3 DNA: TGTGCCAGCAAAGAAGGGAGTCGCTACTATGGCTACACCTTC; CDR3 protein: CASKEGSRYYGYTF
V gene: TRBV5-5; clone size: -; D gene: TRBD1; J gene: TRBJ1-1; CDR3 DNA: TGTGCCAGCAGCCAGGGACAGGGCGGCACTGAAGCTTTCTTT; CDR3 protein: CASSQGQGGTEAFF
V gene: TRBV2; clone size: -; D gene: -; J gene: TRBJ1-6; CDR3 DNA: TGTGCCAGCAGTGAAGTGCGGGCAAATTCACCCCTCCACTTT; CDR3 protein: CASSEVRANSPLHF
V gene: TRBV9; clone size: -; D gene: -; J gene: TRBJ2-7; CDR3 DNA: TGTGCCAGCTCCCCCGCGGGCAGCTTATACGAGCAGTACTTC; CDR3 protein: CASSPAGSLYEQYF
V gene: TRBV7-3; clone size: -; D gene: -; J gene: TRBJ1-1; CDR3 DNA: TGTGCCAGCAGCTCGAGGGCCACGACTGTGAACACTGAAGCTTTCTTT; CDR3 protein: CASSSRATTVNTEAFF
V gene: TRBV2; clone size: many; D gene: -; J gene: TRBJ2-7; CDR3 DNA: TGTGCCAGCAGCGCCGGAACAGGTCTTTCCTACGAGCAGTACTTC; CDR3 protein: CASSAGTGLSYEQYF
V gene: TRBV18; clone size: -; D gene: TRBD2; J gene: TRBJ2-5; CDR3 DNA: TGTGCCAGCTCACCGATAGCGGGGGGGCCCCAAGAGACCCAGTACTTC; CDR3 protein: CASSPIAGGPQETQYF
V gene: TRBV10-3; clone size: -; D gene: -; J gene: TRBJ2-2; CDR3 DNA: TGTGCCATCAGTCTTTTGGGGGCCGCGAACACCGGGGAGCTGTTTTTT; CDR3 protein: CAISLLGAANTGELFF
V gene: TRBV27; clone size: -; D gene: TRBD1; J gene: TRBJ2-5; CDR3 DNA: TGTGCCAGCAGTTTTAAGGGCTTCAACCCCCGGACAGGGTACGGAGAGACCCAGTACTTC; CDR3 protein: CASSFKGFNPRTGYGETQYF
V gene: TRBV2; clone size: -; D gene: -; J gene: TRBJ1-2; CDR3 DNA: TGTGCCAGCAGTATTTCGACAGTCTCAAACTATGGCTACACCTTC; CDR3 protein: CASSISTVSNYGYTF
V gene: TRBV3-1/TRBV3-2; clone size: -; D gene: -; J gene: TRBJ1-2; CDR3 DNA: TGTGCCAGCAGCCAAGACGGTCGGGGAGCACTAGGCTACACCTTC; CDR3 protein: CASSQDGRGALGYTF
V gene: TRBV9; clone size: -; D gene: -; J gene: TRBJ1-5; CDR3 DNA: TGTGCCAGCAGCGAGACTACAAATAGCAATCAGCCCCAGCATTTT; CDR3 protein: CASSETTNSNQPQHF
V gene: TRBV2; clone size: -; D gene: TRBD1; J gene: TRBJ2-2; CDR3 DNA: TGTGCCAGCAGGAAGCAGGGGGCTGGGGGGGAGCTGTTTTTT; CDR3 protein: CASRKQGAGGELFF
V gene: TRBV19; clone size: -; D gene: TRBD1; J gene: TRBJ1-2; CDR3 DNA: TGTGCCAGTAGTACGGACAGGGGCCGCCTTAGCTATGGCTACACCTTC; CDR3 protein: CASSTDRGRLSYGYTF
V gene: TRBV4-2; clone size: few; D gene: TRBD1; J gene: TRBJ2-2; CDR3 DNA: TGTGCCAGCAGCCCCGGACAGGGGGGCACCGGGGAGCTGTTTTTT; CDR3 protein: CASSPGQGGTGELFF
V gene: TRBV7-9; clone size: -; D gene: TRBD1; J gene: TRBJ1-2; CDR3 DNA: TGTGCCAGCAGCTCAACCGGGACAGGGGCCCTAATCGAGGGCTACACCTTC; CDR3 protein: CASSSTGTGALIEGYTF
V gene: TRBV4-2; clone size: few; D gene: TRBD1; J gene: TRBJ1-2; CDR3 DNA: TGTGCCAGCAGCCAAAGGGGGACAGGATTTTATGGCTACACCTTC; CDR3 protein: CASSQRGTGFYGYTF
V gene: TRBV4-2; clone size: -; D gene: -; J gene: TRBJ1-5; CDR3 DNA: TGTGCCAGCAGCCCCCGGACAGATAGCAATCAGCCCCAGCATTTT; CDR3 protein: CASSPRTDSNQPQHF
V gene: TRBV3-1/TRBV3-2; clone size: once; D gene: TRBD2; J gene: TRBJ2-7; CDR3 DNA: TGTGCCAGCAGCCCGGGGGGAAACTACGAGCAGTACTTC; CDR3 protein: CASSPGGNYEQYF